The source of this TCR beta chain is a study of cytomegalovirus exposure and HLA in healthy donors. The study's findings and limits: A later look showed TCR association rates differing by HLA locus, highest for DRB1 and lowest for HLA-C. Only CMV serostatus was available as immune exposure information.

This clone has a handful of counts. The antigen is unknown. The PCR had 60 Vbeta and 13 Jbeta primers. Profiled with immunoSEQ multiplex PCR; TCRdb holds only in-frame clones, not every one. The sample yields approximately 170,000 clones, roughly four fifths seen once. The donors comprised healthy bone marrow donors. The CDR3 extends over 16 amino acids. After removal of 4 bases from V and 5 bases from J, the junction contained 9 bases not matched to a gene. The germline V gene has CDR1 SGHNT and CDR2 YYREEE (reference sequence). The genes are TRBV5-4 and TRBJ2-5, with 12 bases that match TRBD2. This TCR derives from a woman younger than 45 in good health and CMV-seropositive. What was sequenced was PBMCs. Here the CDR3 DNA reads TGTGCCAGCAGCAAAGGACTAGCGGGAATGACGGAGACCCAGTACTTC. As protein: CASSKGLAGMTETQYF.